A selection of T cell receptor beta chains follows, all from one sample in a study of OX40 agonist ivuxolimab in advanced cancers. This table comes from immunoSEQ multiplex PCR, and its TCRdb copy is limited to in-frame clones, with some not included. The repertoire has 45,000 to 75,000 clones, over 75% of them found once; the top ten carry about 1.5%. Sequencing used CD4+ or CD8+ T cells sorted from blood, obtained in a trial of the OX40 agonist ivuxolimab. The receptor source for this set is an adult with an advanced solid tumor such as melanoma, head and neck, liver or kidney cancer. CDR3s include the opening cysteine and the closing phenylalanine or tryptophan. Each record gives: J gene, V gene, D gene, CDR3 length, clone size, CDR3 protein, CDR3 DNA. The D gene is left open where the match is weak. Rows give clone size only sometimes, using once, few, many, or a class for an expanded clone.

J gene: TRBJ1-1
V gene: TRBV6-5
D gene: NA
CDR3 length: 13
clone size: few
CDR3 protein: CATERTANTEAFF
CDR3 DNA: TGTGCCACCGAAAGGACGGCCAACACTGAAGCTTTCTTT

J gene: TRBJ2-1
V gene: TRBV19
D gene: NA
CDR3 length: 15
clone size: NA
CDR3 protein: CASTPTEASYNEQFF
CDR3 DNA: TGTGCCAGTACCCCGACCGAGGCGTCCTACAATGAGCAGTTCTTC

J gene: TRBJ2-5
V gene: TRBV6-1
D gene: TRBD2
CDR3 length: 16
clone size: NA
CDR3 protein: CASSESLTSGEETQYF
CDR3 DNA: TGTGCCAGCAGTGAATCCCTTACTAGCGGGGAAGAGACCCAGTACTTC

J gene: TRBJ1-1
V gene: TRBV5-1
D gene: NA
CDR3 length: 13
clone size: few
CDR3 protein: CASSLEHNTEAFF
CDR3 DNA: TGCGCCAGCAGCTTGGAACACAACACTGAAGCTTTCTTT

J gene: TRBJ2-3
V gene: TRBV29-1
D gene: NA
CDR3 length: 14
clone size: once
CDR3 protein: CSVYRGASTDTQYF
CDR3 DNA: TGCAGCGTTTACCGGGGGGCAAGCACAGATACGCAGTATTTT

J gene: TRBJ2-3
V gene: TRBV29-1
D gene: TRBD2
CDR3 length: 14
clone size: NA
CDR3 protein: CSVATSGITDTQYF
CDR3 DNA: TGCAGCGTTGCCACTAGCGGAATCACAGATACGCAGTATTTT

J gene: TRBJ1-6
V gene: TRBV5-1
D gene: TRBD1
CDR3 length: 15
clone size: NA
CDR3 protein: CASSLDSGQNSPLHF
CDR3 DNA: TGCGCCAGCAGCTTGGACTCGGGACAGAATTCACCCCTCCACTTT

J gene: TRBJ1-1
V gene: TRBV6-5
D gene: NA
CDR3 length: 13
clone size: NA
CDR3 protein: CASRLELNTEAFF
CDR3 DNA: TGTGCCAGCAGATTAGAGCTTAACACTGAAGCTTTCTTT

J gene: TRBJ1-2
V gene: TRBV15
D gene: NA
CDR3 length: 16
clone size: NA
CDR3 protein: CATSTRTAGDRRGYTF
CDR3 DNA: TGTGCCACCAGCACCCGAACCGCAGGGGATCGACGGGGCTACACCTTC

J gene: TRBJ2-7
V gene: TRBV7-2
D gene: NA
CDR3 length: 16
clone size: NA
CDR3 protein: CASSLFGTQPPYEQYF
CDR3 DNA: TGTGCCAGCAGCCTGTTTGGGACCCAACCCCCCTACGAGCAGTACTTC

J gene: TRBJ2-3
V gene: TRBV12-5
D gene: NA
CDR3 length: 14
clone size: NA
CDR3 protein: CASGSFTLTDTQYF
CDR3 DNA: TGTGCTAGTGGTTCCTTCACACTCACAGATACGCAGTATTTT

J gene: TRBJ2-3
V gene: TRBV7-8
D gene: NA
CDR3 length: 11
clone size: NA
CDR3 protein: CASSLVYTQYF
CDR3 DNA: TGTGCCAGCAGCTTAGTATATACGCAGTATTTT

J gene: TRBJ2-2
V gene: TRBV9
D gene: NA
CDR3 length: 13
clone size: NA
CDR3 protein: CASSVAGIGELFF
CDR3 DNA: TGTGCCAGCAGCGTAGCAGGGATCGGGGAGCTGTTTTTT

J gene: TRBJ1-2
V gene: TRBV5-4
D gene: NA
CDR3 length: 16
clone size: NA
CDR3 protein: CASSFGGGGSLYGYTF
CDR3 DNA: TGTGCCAGCAGCTTTGGTGGGGGAGGGAGTCTTTATGGCTACACCTTC

J gene: TRBJ2-5
V gene: TRBV30
D gene: NA
CDR3 length: 12
clone size: NA
CDR3 protein: CAWSRVGETQYF
CDR3 DNA: TGTGCCTGGTCAAGGGTTGGGGAGACCCAGTACTTC

J gene: TRBJ2-1
V gene: TRBV4-2
D gene: NA
CDR3 length: 14
clone size: once
CDR3 protein: CASSHTFTYNEQFF
CDR3 DNA: TGTGCCAGCAGCCACACTTTCACGTACAATGAGCAGTTCTTC

J gene: TRBJ2-7
V gene: TRBV30
D gene: TRBD2
CDR3 length: 16
clone size: NA
CDR3 protein: CAWSRRLAGVLYEQYF
CDR3 DNA: TGTGCCTGGAGTAGGCGGTTAGCGGGGGTTCTCTACGAGCAGTACTTC

J gene: TRBJ1-2
V gene: TRBV6-1
D gene: NA
CDR3 length: 14
clone size: NA
CDR3 protein: CASSEFPGLGGYTF
CDR3 DNA: TGTGCCAGCAGTGAATTCCCGGGGTTAGGCGGCTACACCTTC

J gene: TRBJ1-2
V gene: TRBV30
D gene: NA
CDR3 length: 12
clone size: NA
CDR3 protein: CAWRLDLRGYTF
CDR3 DNA: TGTGCCTGGAGGCTGGACTTGAGGGGCTACACCTTC

J gene: TRBJ2-2
V gene: TRBV18
D gene: NA
CDR3 length: 15
clone size: NA
CDR3 protein: CASSVETANTGELFF
CDR3 DNA: TGTGCCAGCTCAGTTGAAACTGCGAACACCGGGGAGCTGTTTTTT

J gene: TRBJ2-3
V gene: TRBV19
D gene: TRBD2
CDR3 length: 16
clone size: NA
CDR3 protein: CASTPQGGRNGGSQYF
CDR3 DNA: TGTGCCAGTACCCCCCAGGGAGGGAGGAACGGCGGGTCGCAGTATTTT

J gene: TRBJ1-1
V gene: TRBV20-1
D gene: NA
CDR3 length: 11
clone size: NA
CDR3 protein: CSASLTTEAFF
CDR3 DNA: TGCAGTGCCTCCCTGACCACTGAAGCTTTCTTT